The next 18 T cell receptor beta chains were all read from a single sample in a study of blood T cell repertoires in COVID-19. Sequencing was performed with immunoSEQ multiplex PCR; in TCRdb, only in-frame clones are kept and a portion is missing. The sample has 250,000 to 400,000 clones; around 86% are singletons. The sample consisted of PBMCs or T cells enriched from blood (not recorded which). These receptors were collected from a man aged 55 to 69 who had recovered from COVID-19.

This clone was found once. The CDR3 here is CATPGKNEKLFF. The CDR3 coding sequence is TGTGCCACTCCCGGGAAGAATGAAAAACTGTTTTTT. The chain uses TRBV28 and TRBJ1-4; D is uncertain. V gave up 10 bases and J gave up 5 bases, with 11 bases separating them. From germline, CDR1 is MDHEN and CDR2 SYDVKM. The CDR3 extends over 12 amino acids.

This clone was seen only once. The chain couples TRBV7-2 to TRBJ2-7, with 7 bases fitting TRBD1. Germline assignment: CDR1 SGHTA and CDR2 FQGNSA. The CDR3 sequence is 15 residues long. The V segment lost 5 bases and the J segment 0 bases; nucleotides outside the gene matches: 7. DNA of the CDR3: TGTGCCAGCAGCAAGCAGACAGGGAGCTCCTACGAGCAGTACTTC. Amino acids: CASSKQTGSSYEQYF.

The chain combines TRBV11-2 with TRBJ2-1, with D perhaps matching TRBD2 (6 bases). Trimming pared 5 bases from V and 3 bases from J, leaving 20 bases between. The CDR3 has 17 residues. Germline V gives CDR1 SGHAT, CDR2 FQNNGV. The CDR3 loop is CASSPVGAGTVYNEQFF. As DNA, the CDR3 is TGTGCCAGCAGCCCCGTTGGGGCGGGAACCGTCTACAATGAGCAGTTCTTC.

This chain joins TRBV28 and TRBJ2-3; 14 bases agree with TRBD2. Germline V gene data show CDR1 as MDHEN and CDR2 as SYDVKM. Trimming removed 4 bases from V and 7 bases from J; junction bases left unmatched: 10. The CDR3 is made up of 17 amino acids. CDR3 in amino acids: CASSSQGTSGRGNTQYF. CDR3 DNA: TGTGCCAGCAGTTCACAAGGGACTAGCGGGAGAGGAAATACGCAGTATTTT.

V is TRBV6-5 and J is TRBJ1-1; no clear D. Germline values: CDR1 MNHEY, CDR2 SVGAGI. V lost 6 bases, J lost 1 base, and 3 bases lay in between. The CDR3 consists of 11 residues. The CDR3, as DNA: TGTGCCAGCAGACAGAACACTGAAGCTTTCTTT. Translated: CASRQNTEAFF.

The chain combines TRBV27 with TRBJ2-4; tentatively, D is TRBD2 (5 bases). V lost 8 bases and J 3 bases, leaving 11 bases between the germline ends. The CDR3 consists of 13 residues. Germline CDR1 reads MNHEY; CDR2 reads SMNVEV (reference sequence). The CDR3 sequence: CASGETGKNIQYF. The CDR3 DNA is TGTGCCAGCGGGGAGACTGGCAAAAACATTCAGTACTTC.

A word on this clone: The sample contains more than one DNA sequence encoding this CDR3. The chain uses TRBV5-1 and TRBJ1-3; D might be TRBD1 (6 bases). The CDR3 consists of 14 residues. The germline CDR1 and CDR2 sequences are SGHRS and YFSETQ. V was cut by 5 bases and J by 2 bases, with 11 bases left in between. CDR3 in amino acids: CASSPTGTGNTIYF. The CDR3 nucleotides are TGCGCCAGCAGTCCGACAGGAACTGGAAACACCATATATTTT. Full variable domain (remainder filled in from reference TRBV5-1 and TRBJ1-3): KAGVTQTPRYLIKTRGQQVTLSCSPISGHRSVSWYQQTPGQGLQFLFEYFSETQRNKGNFPGRFSGRQFSNSRSEMNVSTLELGDSALYLCASSPTGTGNTIYFGEGSWLTVV.

V is TRBV2 and J is TRBJ1-2, with TRBD1 matching over 9 bases. Germline V gene lookup returns CDR1 SNHLY and CDR2 FYNNEI. The CDR3 length is 16 residues. J was trimmed by 3 bases and V by 8 bases; bases with no gene match: 13. CDR3 protein: CASLYGGTGSDYGYTF. CDR3 coding DNA: TGTGCCAGCCTGTACGGCGGGACAGGGAGCGACTATGGCTACACCTTC. The variable domain in full, completed from reference TRBV2 and TRBJ1-2, reads EPEVTQTPSHQVTQMGQEVILRCVPISNHLYFYWYRQILGQKVEFLVSFYNNEISEKSEIFDDQFSVERPDGSNFTLKIRSTKLEDSAMYFCASLYGGTGSDYGYTFGSGTRLTVV.

The rearrangement joins TRBV6-5 to TRBJ2-4, with 7 bases lining up with TRBD2. This CDR3 region has 14 residues. Germline V lookup: CDR1 MNHEY, CDR2 SVGAGI. The trim removed 5 bases at V and 15 bases at J, leaving 16 bases unmatched. The CDR3 DNA reads TGTGCCAGCAGTACCGGGGGTTCGGGAGGCCCCCGGTACTTC. Protein sequence: CASSTGGSGGPRYF.

The chain uses TRBV6-5 and TRBJ1-4, with D hard to call. There are 12 residues in the CDR3. Germline CDR1 MNHEY, CDR2 SVGAGI. Trimming took off 2 bases at V and 12 bases at J, with 10 bases between the two ends. The CDR3 nucleotides are TGTGCCAGCAGTTACGCTGGGCAGGAACTGTTTTTT. Its translation: CASSYAGQELFF.

CDR3 bases: TGTGCCAGCAGCCAAGGGGGGACTAGCTCTCGACGCGAGCAGTACTTC. It is translated as CASSQGGTSSRREQYF. The V call is TRBV4-2, the J call TRBJ2-7, with 9 bases that match TRBD2. Losses at the gene ends were 1 base for V and 6 bases for J; bases not matched to a gene: 10. Germline V CDR1 and CDR2: LGHNA, YNFKEQ. The CDR3 extends over 16 amino acids.

This chain uses TRBV9 with TRBJ2-3; TRBD1 agrees at 8 bases. Germline V gene sequence: CDR1 SGDLS, CDR2 YYNGEE. V was pared by 4 bases and J by 0 bases, with 4 bases of the junction left unmatched. The CDR3 runs to 15 residues. The CDR3 DNA is TGTGCCAGCAGCCCGAGACAGGGGAGCACAGATACGCAGTATTTT. Its protein is CASSPRQGSTDTQYF.

CDR3 residues: CAWSAGGDTQYF. The CDR3 DNA reads TGTGCCTGGAGTGCGGGAGGCGATACGCAGTATTTT. This rearrangement joins TRBV30 to TRBJ2-3; 7 positions match TRBD2. The CDR3 consists of 12 residues. CDR1 is GTSNPN, CDR2 SVGIG, per germline (reference sequence). Trimming cost V 1 base and J 6 bases; bases outside gene matches: 1.

V is TRBV2 and J is TRBJ2-7; D is possibly TRBD2 (5 bases). Trimming left V 2 bases short and J 4 bases short, with 15 bases between. CDR1 and CDR2 (germline): SNHLY, FYNNEI. The CDR3 covers 15 residues. In DNA, the CDR3 is TGTGCCAGCAGTGAAAACCCCCTCCGGGGATACGAGCAGTACTTC. This translates into CASSENPLRGYEQYF.

The chain is built from TRBV7-3 and TRBJ2-2, with a tentative D call TRBD2 (5 bases). The V gene's germline CDR1 is SGHTA and CDR2 FQGTGA. CDR3 size: 16 residues. V gave up 1 base and J gave up 2 bases, with 11 bases separating them. The CDR3 DNA is TGTGCCAGCAGCTTAAGGCAGCGGAGAAACACCGGGGAGCTGTTTTTT. It yields the protein CASSLRQRRNTGELFF.

The chain combines TRBV5-4 with TRBJ1-1; D is undetermined. CDR3 length: 16 residues. The V and J ends lost 0 bases and 2 bases respectively, with 14 bases between them. Germline values: CDR1 SGHNT, CDR2 YYREEE (reference sequence). The CDR3 spells CASSLEPSITNTEAFF. CDR3 DNA sequence: TGTGCCAGCAGCTTGGAACCCTCAATTACTAACACTGAAGCTTTCTTT.

The V gene is TRBV3-1 (or the pseudogene TRBV3-2), the J gene TRBJ1-6, with TRBD1 matching over 7 bases. Per germline, CDR1 LGHDT and CDR2 YNNKEL (reference sequence). The CDR3 consists of 15 residues. Trimming at V came to 6 bases and at J to 9 bases, leaving 11 bases not matched to a gene. DNA for the CDR3: TGTGCCAGCAGTCGTGGACCGGGACAGCCTTCACCCCTCCACTTT. It translates to CASSRGPGQPSPLHF.

The chain combines TRBV10-3 with TRBJ2-7, with TRBD2 matching over 10 bases. With V trimmed by 4 bases and J by 0 bases, 0 bases remained unmatched. CDR3 length: 14 amino acids. Germline V CDR1 and CDR2: ENHRY, SYGVKD. DNA for the CDR3: TGTGCCATCAGTGGGACTAGCGGCTCCTACGAGCAGTACTTC. Its translation: CAISGTSGSYEQYF.